A selection of T cell receptor beta chains follows, all from one sample in a study of blood T cell repertoires in COVID-19. TCRdb keeps only in-frame clones here, not all; method: immunoSEQ multiplex PCR. The sample has roughly 100,000 clones; approximately 72% are singletons. Sequencing was performed on peripheral blood. These receptor sequences come from a woman in her 70s with acute or convalescent COVID-19. CDR3s include the opening cysteine and the closing phenylalanine or tryptophan. Fields, in order: V gene, D gene, clone size, J gene, CDR3 protein, CDR3 DNA. The D gene is left open where the match is weak. Clone size is not always given. Where it is, it says once, few, many or a class for expanded clones.

>TRBV5-4|TRBD1|-|TRBJ2-2
CASSLDPDRLGELFF
TGTGCCAGCAGTTTAGACCCGGACAGGTTGGGGGAGCTGTTTTTT
>TRBV12-3/TRBV12-4|-|-|TRBJ2-7
CASTVAGIIEQYF
TGTGCCAGTACAGTGGCGGGAATTATCGAGCAGTACTTC
>TRBV19|TRBD1|-|TRBJ1-4
CASSRAGTGATNEKLFF
TGTGCCAGTAGTCGCGCCGGGACAGGCGCAACTAATGAAAAACTGTTTTTT
>TRBV6-1|TRBD1|-|TRBJ1-2
CASSEGSGGFYGYTF
TGTGCCAGCAGTGAAGGGTCAGGGGGCTTTTATGGCTACACCTTC
>TRBV12-5|TRBD1|-|TRBJ1-5
CARGQLSNQPQHF
TGTGCTAGGGGACAGCTTAGCAATCAGCCCCAGCATTTT
>TRBV9|TRBD2|-|TRBJ2-3
CASSVDGGEYTDTQYF
TGTGCCAGCAGCGTAGATGGGGGGGAATACACAGATACGCAGTATTTT
>TRBV19|TRBD1|-|TRBJ1-2
CASNSDRGGVYGYTF
TGTGCCAGTAACTCGGACAGGGGAGGCGTCTATGGCTACACCTTC
>TRBV6-5|TRBD1|-|TRBJ1-2
CASSSTGGARGYTF
TGTGCCAGCAGCAGTACAGGGGGAGCCCGAGGCTACACCTTC
>TRBV28|-|once|TRBJ2-3
CASRSPGGSGRTDTQYF
TGTGCCAGCAGAAGCCCCGGAGGGAGTGGACGCACAGATACGCAGTATTTT
>TRBV18|-|-|TRBJ1-1
CASSTTGTEAFF
TGTGCCAGCTCAACCACGGGGACTGAAGCTTTCTTT
>TRBV2|-|few|TRBJ1-4
CASSLRDIHEKLFF
TGTGCCAGCAGTCTCCGGGACATCCATGAAAAACTGTTTTTT
>TRBV10-1|TRBD1|-|TRBJ2-5
CASSRTGVTQYF
TGCGCCAGCAGCAGGACAGGGGTGACCCAGTACTTC
>TRBV6-5|TRBD1|-|TRBJ2-3
CASTNRGRTDTQYF
TGTGCCAGCACCAACAGGGGGCGCACAGATACGCAGTATTTT
>TRBV5-4|TRBD1|-|TRBJ1-1
CASSLRQGRGTEAFF
TGTGCCAGCAGCCTCCGACAGGGAAGAGGCACTGAAGCTTTCTTT
>TRBV4-1|TRBD1|-|TRBJ1-1
CASSRRRQGGTEAFF
TGCGCCAGCAGCCGCCGCCGACAGGGCGGCACTGAAGCTTTCTTT
>TRBV24-1|TRBD1|-|TRBJ2-2
CATRGQGFGGELFF
TGTGCCACCAGGGGACAGGGTTTCGGCGGGGAGCTGTTTTTT
>TRBV20-1|TRBD1|-|TRBJ1-1
CSASPATGVGNTEAFF
TGCAGTGCTAGTCCTGCGACAGGGGTAGGGAACACTGAAGCTTTCTTT
>TRBV7-9|-|-|TRBJ1-3
CAILRGIGNTIYF
TGTGCCATACTTCGGGGGATCGGAAACACCATATATTTT
>TRBV25-1|TRBD1|-|TRBJ1-3
CASSPSTGVGNTIYF
TGTGCCAGCAGCCCTTCGACAGGGGTAGGAAACACCATATATTTT
>TRBV10-3|-|-|TRBJ1-2
CATNEQGPNYGYTF
TGTGCCACTAACGAACAGGGCCCCAACTATGGCTACACCTTC
>TRBV20-1|-|-|TRBJ1-2
CSASQVGHNYGYTF
TGCAGTGCTAGTCAGGTCGGCCATAACTATGGCTACACCTTC
>TRBV18|-|-|TRBJ1-1
CASSPSGITEAFF
TGTGCCAGCTCCCCCAGCGGGATCACTGAAGCTTTCTTT
>TRBV2|-|-|TRBJ1-2
CASRPGLNYGYTF
TGTGCCAGCAGACCGGGGTTGAACTATGGCTACACCTTC
>TRBV4-1|-|-|TRBJ2-5
CASSQQGNQETQYF
TGCGCCAGCAGCCAGCAGGGGAACCAAGAGACCCAGTACTTC
>TRBV2|-|-|TRBJ1-5
CASSGQATNQPQHF
TGTGCCAGCAGTGGACAGGCGACTAATCAGCCCCAGCATTTT
>TRBV18|-|once|TRBJ1-2
CASSPRQDRGYTF
TGTGCCAGCTCACCCCGACAGGATAGAGGCTACACCTTC
>TRBV19|-|-|TRBJ1-1
CASSITTTVNTEAFF
TGTGCCAGTAGTATCACAACAACAGTGAACACTGAAGCTTTCTTT
>TRBV19|TRBD1|few|TRBJ2-2
CATRDRDTGELFF
TGTGCCACCCGGGACAGGGACACCGGGGAGCTGTTTTTT
>TRBV5-6|-|few|TRBJ2-3
CASRRDTDTQYF
TGTGCCAGCAGGAGGGACACAGATACGCAGTATTTT
>TRBV30|-|-|TRBJ1-1
CAWQTLRNTEAFF
TGTGCCTGGCAGACATTAAGGAACACTGAAGCTTTCTTT
>TRBV18|-|-|TRBJ1-1
CASSPGHRNTEAFF
TGTGCCAGCTCACCGGGACACCGGAACACTGAAGCTTTCTTT
>TRBV6-5|TRBD1|-|TRBJ1-3
CASSRGQVGTIYF
TGTGCCAGCAGTCGTGGACAGGTTGGCACCATATATTTT
>TRBV18|-|-|TRBJ1-2
CASSPTGTLDYGYTF
TGTGCCAGCTCACCCACCGGGACATTGGACTATGGCTACACCTTC
>TRBV29-1|-|-|TRBJ2-6
CSVVFRPGANVLTF
TGCAGCGTTGTTTTCAGGCCCGGGGCCAACGTCCTGACTTTC
>TRBV6-6|TRBD2|-|TRBJ2-7
CASSYSSGAYEQYF
TGTGCCAGCAGTTACTCTAGCGGGGCCTACGAGCAGTACTTC
>TRBV7-8|TRBD1|-|TRBJ2-7
CASSAWTGGSYEQYF
TGTGCCAGCAGCGCGTGGACAGGGGGTTCCTACGAGCAGTACTTC
>TRBV10-2|TRBD2|-|TRBJ2-1
CASSAPGLAGGGEQFF
TGCGCCAGCAGCGCCCCGGGACTAGCGGGGGGGGGTGAGCAGTTCTTC
>TRBV19|TRBD1|-|TRBJ1-3
CASSTTPGQGERGNTIYF
TGTGCCAGTAGTACCACCCCGGGACAGGGCGAACGTGGAAACACCATATATTTT
>TRBV7-8|TRBD2|-|TRBJ2-1
CASSLNRLAGKVYNEQFF
TGTGCCAGCAGCTTAAATCGACTAGCGGGGAAAGTTTACAATGAGCAGTTCTTC
>TRBV3-1/TRBV3-2|TRBD2|few|TRBJ2-1
CASSPYGGAEQFF
TGTGCCAGCAGCCCCTACGGGGGGGCCGAGCAGTTCTTC